This T cell receptor (beta chain) was captured in a study of T cell repertoires in cytomegalovirus infection. This clonotype was picked up a small number of times. Its antigen is not known. Trimming at V came to 2 bases and at J to 1 base, leaving 3 bases not matched to a gene. The CDR3 runs to 15 residues. The germline gives CDR1 MNHEY, CDR2 SVGEGT. Study-level results: Accumulated public TCR beta family frequency recognized individuals carrying CMV together with the relevant HLA.

TCRdb recomputed calls from the reads with MiXCR, one row per CDR3 protein. The repertoire has fewer than 350,000 distinct CDR3 sequences, around 9.5% of them found once; the top ten carry over 3.5%. The chain is built from TRBV6-2 or TRBV6-3 and TRBJ2-3, with 7 bases that match TRBD2. The sequencing sample was made of PBMCs. The TCR sequence derives from a human donor in good health (CMV status not recorded). Some clones in this sample may be carry-over from other donors' samples. The CDR3 region is CASSYGTIGTDTQYF. The CDR3 nucleotides are TGTGCCAGCAGTTACGGGACTATTGGCACAGATACGCAGTATTTT.